This T cell receptor beta chain was captured in a study of metastatic and nonmetastatic thyroid tumors. In the study overall: Repertoire comparison spanned blood and tumor or nodule tissue of malignant and benign thyroid patients. Study results and caveats: It was reported that TCR beta diversity was significantly higher in malignant thyroid tumors than benign nodules, in blood and tumor.

How the authors handled the data: To classify distant metastasis in papillary thyroid cancer, a model was built from CDR3 differences across clinicopathological groups. TCRdb re-called the PCR reads through MiXCR. Clone size and V and J calls follow TCRdb, not the original study. This table has 30,000 to 40,000 clones, roughly a quarter appearing once. Germline CDR1 is DFQATT and CDR2 is SNEGSKA (reference sequence). The V and J ends lost 7 bases and 0 bases respectively, with 9 bases between them. The CDR3 is 12 amino acids. In its sample, this clone was seen many times. The antigen is unknown. Thyroid surgery was performed in patients who had received no treatment beforehand.

Sequencing was done on a sample of blood. The receptor was derived from a female donor with papillary thyroid cancer or a benign thyroid nodule (not recorded which). Some clones in this sample may be carry-over from other donors' samples. The chain employs TRBV20-1 and TRBJ2-5; D not resolved. In nucleotides, the CDR3 is TGCAGTGGCACACGGAACCAAGAGACCCAGTACTTC. Translating gives CSGTRNQETQYF.